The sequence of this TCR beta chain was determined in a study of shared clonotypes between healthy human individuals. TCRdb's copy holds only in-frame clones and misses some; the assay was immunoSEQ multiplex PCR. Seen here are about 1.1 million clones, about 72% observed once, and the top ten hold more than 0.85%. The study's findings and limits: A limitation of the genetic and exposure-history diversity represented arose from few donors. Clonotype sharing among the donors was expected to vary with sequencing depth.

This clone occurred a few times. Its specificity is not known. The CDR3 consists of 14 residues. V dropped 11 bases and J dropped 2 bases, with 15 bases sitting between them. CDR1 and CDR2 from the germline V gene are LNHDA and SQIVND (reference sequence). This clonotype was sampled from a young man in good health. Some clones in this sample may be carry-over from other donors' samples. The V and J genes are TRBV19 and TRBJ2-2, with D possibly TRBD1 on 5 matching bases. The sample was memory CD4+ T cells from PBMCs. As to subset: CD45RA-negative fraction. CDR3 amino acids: CAHIMGLNTGELFF. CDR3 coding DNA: TGTGCCCACATCATGGGGCTTAACACCGGGGAGCTGTTTTTT.